The source of this TCR beta chain is a study of response to subunit inactivated influenza vaccine (dated by TCRdb to the late 2010s). Study-level background: The study used deep quantitative T cell receptor repertoire profiling to track responses to a trivalent subunit inactivated influenza vaccine.

The library relied on RT-PCR. Sequencing was carried out with an Illumina HiSeq 2500. The public reads were reanalyzed by TCRdb: fastp trimming at Q25, MiXCR alignment, in-frame beta chains only. Under each unique CDR3 protein, matching rows form one entry showing the most common genes and DNA. The sample table contains around 540,000 distinct CDR3 sequences; only one count was recorded for about 12% of them. The ten largest clones add up to 10% to 13% of the sample. V is clipped by 5 bases and J by 3 bases, and the sequence between their germline boundaries is 17 bases long. CDR1 and CDR2 are read off the germline V gene as SGHRS and YFSETQ. CDR3 length: 15 amino acids, cysteine to phenylalanine. Just CDR3 DNA is preserved here, 45 bases in frame from base 1. The investigation overall reported the following: The authors proposed that each seasonal influenza vaccination may bring in only a limited number of new T cells.

This clonotype was observed a handful of times. Its antigen is currently not known. No base qualities exist here, and no much larger clone lies one base off it. The receptor was derived from a man aged 45-65 years who received an inactivated influenza vaccine. Donor details come from another sample of the same person, matched by shared clones. The source material was PBMCs from blood, sampled on the day of vaccination. This chain joins TRBV5-1 to TRBJ2-5; the D gene is perhaps TRBD1, from 6 matching bases. In nucleotide form, the sequence is TGCGCCAGCAGTCAGCAAGGGGGACAAAAAGAGACCCAGTACTTC. Its translation reads: CASSQQGGQKETQYF. With all but the CDR3 taken from the reference TRBV5-1 and TRBJ2-5 genes, the full variable domain is: KAGVTQTPRYLIKTRGQQVTLSCSPISGHRSVSWYQQTPGQGLQFLFEYFSETQRNKGNFPGRFSGRQFSNSRSEMNVSTLELGDSALYLCASSQQGGQKETQYFGPGTRLLVL.